This T cell receptor (beta chain) stems from a study of shared clonotypes between healthy human individuals. Study summary: CD4 naive and memory got three plates each, CD8 naive two, CD8 memory one.

Study-wide points: On the whole, naive subsets had larger estimated richness than memory subsets had. Only blood underwent sampling, and tissue repertoires likely differ.

With regard to this clone: Its cognate antigen is unknown. The same CDR3 arises from other DNA sequences in this sample as well.

Division of CD4+ cells produced a CD45RA+ naive subset and a CD45RA-negative memory subset. The repertoire was sequenced with immunoSEQ multiplex PCR; TCRdb's copy has only in-frame clones and lacks some. Seen here are approximately 740,000 clones, about 74% observed once, and the top ten hold approximately 1.6%. Deletions cut 5 bases from V and 1 base from J, with 7 bases between. Germline V gene data show CDR1 as SGHTA and CDR2 as FQGTGA. The CDR3 totals 13 residues. The receptor's source is a woman aged 30 to 39 in good health. The sample taken for sequencing was memory CD4+ T cells sorted from blood. The subset: CD45RA-negative fraction. The chain is built from TRBV7-3 and TRBJ2-3; no reliable D call. The CDR3 loop reads CASSQSGTDTQYF. CDR3 nucleotides: TGTGCCAGCAGCCAGTCCGGCACAGATACGCAGTATTTT.